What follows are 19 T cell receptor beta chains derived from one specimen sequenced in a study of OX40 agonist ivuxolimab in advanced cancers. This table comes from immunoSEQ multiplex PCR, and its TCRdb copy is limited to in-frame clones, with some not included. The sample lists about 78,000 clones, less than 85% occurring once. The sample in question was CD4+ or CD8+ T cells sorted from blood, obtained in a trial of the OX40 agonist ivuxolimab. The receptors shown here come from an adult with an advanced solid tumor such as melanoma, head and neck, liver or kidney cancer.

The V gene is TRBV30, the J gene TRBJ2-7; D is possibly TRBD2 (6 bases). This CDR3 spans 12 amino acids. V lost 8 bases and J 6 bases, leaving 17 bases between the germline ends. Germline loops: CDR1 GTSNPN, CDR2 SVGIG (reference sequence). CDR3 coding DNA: TGTGCCAGCTCAGGAGGGAGTAGCGAGCAGTACTTC. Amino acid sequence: CASSGGSSEQYF.

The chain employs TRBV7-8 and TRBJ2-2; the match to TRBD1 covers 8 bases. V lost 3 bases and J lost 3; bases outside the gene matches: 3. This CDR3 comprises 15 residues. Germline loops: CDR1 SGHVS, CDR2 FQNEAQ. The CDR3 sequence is CASSLTGADTGELFF. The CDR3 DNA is TGTGCCAGCAGCTTGACAGGGGCGGACACCGGGGAGCTGTTTTTT. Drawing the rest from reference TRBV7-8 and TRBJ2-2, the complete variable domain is GAGVSQSPRYKVAKRGQDVALRCDPISGHVSLFWYQQALGQGPEFLTYFQNEAQLDKSGLPSDRFFAERPEGSVSTLKIQRTQQEDSAVYLCASSLTGADTGELFFGEGSRLTVL.

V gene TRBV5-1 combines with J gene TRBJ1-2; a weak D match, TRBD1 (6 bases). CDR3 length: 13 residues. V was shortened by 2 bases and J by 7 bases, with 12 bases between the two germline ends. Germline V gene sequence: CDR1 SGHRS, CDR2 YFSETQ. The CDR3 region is CASSFEGVTGYTF. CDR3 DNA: TGCGCCAGCAGCTTTGAGGGGGTGACTGGCTACACCTTC.

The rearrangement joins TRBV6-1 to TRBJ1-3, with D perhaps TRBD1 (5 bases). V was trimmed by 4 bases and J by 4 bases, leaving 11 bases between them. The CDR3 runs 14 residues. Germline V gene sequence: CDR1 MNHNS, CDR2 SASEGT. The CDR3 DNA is TGTGCCAGCAGTGTGGCCAGGGACGGAAACACCATATATTTT. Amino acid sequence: CASSVARDGNTIYF.

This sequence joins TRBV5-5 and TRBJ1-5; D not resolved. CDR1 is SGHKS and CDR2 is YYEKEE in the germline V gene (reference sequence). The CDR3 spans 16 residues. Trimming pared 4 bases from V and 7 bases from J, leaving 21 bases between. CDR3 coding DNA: TGTGCCAGCAGCCTTTCCGACGGGGTGAGAAGGCAGCCCCAGCATTTT. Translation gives CASSLSDGVRRQPQHF.

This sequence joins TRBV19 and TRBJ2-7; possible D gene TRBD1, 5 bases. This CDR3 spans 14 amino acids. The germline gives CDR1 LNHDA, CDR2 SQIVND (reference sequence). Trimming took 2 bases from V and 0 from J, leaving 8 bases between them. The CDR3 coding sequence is TGTGCCAGTAGTATAAGGGGCAGCTCCTACGAGCAGTACTTC. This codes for CASSIRGSSYEQYF. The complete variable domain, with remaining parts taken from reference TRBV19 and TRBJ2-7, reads DGGITQSPKYLFRKEGQNVTLSCEQNLNHDAMYWYRQDPGQGLRLIYYSQIVNDFQKGDIAEGYSVSREKKESFPLTVTSAQKNPTAFYLCASSIRGSSYEQYFGPGTRLTVT.

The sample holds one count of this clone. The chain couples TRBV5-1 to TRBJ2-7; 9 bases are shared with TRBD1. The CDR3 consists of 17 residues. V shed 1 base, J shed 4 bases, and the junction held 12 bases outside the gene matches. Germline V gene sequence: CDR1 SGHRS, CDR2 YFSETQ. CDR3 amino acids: CASSLSLTGTGSYEQYF. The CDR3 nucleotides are TGCGCCAGCAGCTTGAGTCTAACTGGGACAGGGTCGTACGAGCAGTACTTC.

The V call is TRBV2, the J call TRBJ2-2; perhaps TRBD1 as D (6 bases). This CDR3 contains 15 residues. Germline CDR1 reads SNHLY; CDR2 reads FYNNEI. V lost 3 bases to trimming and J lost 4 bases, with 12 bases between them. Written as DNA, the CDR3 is TGTGCCAGCAGTGAGCAGGGGCGCACCACCGGGGAGCTGTTTTTT. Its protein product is CASSEQGRTTGELFF.

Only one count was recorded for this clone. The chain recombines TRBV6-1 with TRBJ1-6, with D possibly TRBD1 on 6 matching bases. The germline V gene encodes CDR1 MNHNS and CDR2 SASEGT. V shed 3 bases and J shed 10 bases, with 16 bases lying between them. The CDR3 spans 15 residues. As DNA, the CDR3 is TGTGCCAGCAGTGATCGGGGGGCGGAAGAATCACCCCTCCACTTT. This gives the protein CASSDRGAEESPLHF.

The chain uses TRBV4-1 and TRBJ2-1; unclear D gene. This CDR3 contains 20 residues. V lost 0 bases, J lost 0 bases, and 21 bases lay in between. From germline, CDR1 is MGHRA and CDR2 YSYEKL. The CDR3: CASSQERKLNHPSSYNEQFF. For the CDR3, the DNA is TGCGCCAGCAGCCAAGAAAGGAAACTCAACCACCCGAGCTCCTACAATGAGCAGTTCTTC.

The CDR3 here is CASSPAGNEQFF. CDR3 DNA sequence: TGTGCCAGCAGCCCCGCAGGAAATGAGCAGTTCTTC. V usage is TRBV11-3 and J usage is TRBJ2-1, with D hard to call. Germline V gene lookup returns CDR1 SGHNT and CDR2 YENEEA. The CDR3 has 12 residues. The ends were cut back, 5 bases at V and 7 bases at J, with 9 bases in the middle. Looking up the rest from reference TRBV11-3 and TRBJ2-1 gives the full variable domain: EAGVVQSPRYKIIEKKQPVAFWCNPISGHNTLYWYLQNLGQGPELLIRYENEEAVDDSQLPKDRFSAERLKGVDSTLKIQPAELGDSAVYLCASSPAGNEQFFGPGTRLTVL.

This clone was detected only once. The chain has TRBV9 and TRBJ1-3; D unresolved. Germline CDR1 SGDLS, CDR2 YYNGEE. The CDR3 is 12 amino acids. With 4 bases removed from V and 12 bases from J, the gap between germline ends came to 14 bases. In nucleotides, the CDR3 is TGTGCCAGCAGCCCTTTGGGCTCACGCATATATTTT. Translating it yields CASSPLGSRIYF.

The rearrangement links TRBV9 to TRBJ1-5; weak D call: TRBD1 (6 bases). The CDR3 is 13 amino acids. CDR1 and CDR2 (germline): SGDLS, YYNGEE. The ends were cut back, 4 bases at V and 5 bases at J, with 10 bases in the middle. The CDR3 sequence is CASSRGGDQPQHF. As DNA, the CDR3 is TGTGCCAGCAGCAGAGGGGGTGATCAGCCCCAGCATTTT. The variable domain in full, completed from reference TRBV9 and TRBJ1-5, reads DSGVTQTPKHLITATGQRVTLRCSPRSGDLSVYWYQQSLDQGLQFLIQYYNGEERAKGNILERFSAQQFPDLHSELNLSSLELGDSALYFCASSRGGDQPQHFGDGTRLSIL.

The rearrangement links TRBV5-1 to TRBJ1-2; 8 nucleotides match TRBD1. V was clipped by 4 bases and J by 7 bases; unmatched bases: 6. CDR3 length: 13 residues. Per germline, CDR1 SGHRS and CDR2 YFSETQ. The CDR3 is CASSKDRAAGYTF. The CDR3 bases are TGCGCCAGCAGCAAGGACAGGGCGGCTGGCTACACCTTC.

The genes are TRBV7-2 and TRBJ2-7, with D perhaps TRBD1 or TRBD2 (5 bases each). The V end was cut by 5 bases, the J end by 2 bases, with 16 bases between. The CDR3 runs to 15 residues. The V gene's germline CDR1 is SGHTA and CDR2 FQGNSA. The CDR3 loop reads CASSPLPGRTYEQYF. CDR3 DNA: TGTGCCAGCAGCCCCCTCCCGGGACGGACCTACGAGCAGTACTTC.

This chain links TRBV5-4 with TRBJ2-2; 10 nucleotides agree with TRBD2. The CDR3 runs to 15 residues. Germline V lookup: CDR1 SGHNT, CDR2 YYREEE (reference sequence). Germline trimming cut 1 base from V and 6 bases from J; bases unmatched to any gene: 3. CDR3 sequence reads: CASSLQAGGPGELFF. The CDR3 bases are TGTGCCAGCAGCTTGCAAGCGGGAGGGCCCGGGGAGCTGTTTTTT.

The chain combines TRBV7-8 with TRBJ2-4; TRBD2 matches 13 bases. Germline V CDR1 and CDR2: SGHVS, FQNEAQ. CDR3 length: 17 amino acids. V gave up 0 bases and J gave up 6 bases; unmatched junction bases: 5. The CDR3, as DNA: TGTGCCAGCAGCTTAGCTGGGACTAGCGGGGCTTTAAACATTCAGTACTTC. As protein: CASSLAGTSGALNIQYF.

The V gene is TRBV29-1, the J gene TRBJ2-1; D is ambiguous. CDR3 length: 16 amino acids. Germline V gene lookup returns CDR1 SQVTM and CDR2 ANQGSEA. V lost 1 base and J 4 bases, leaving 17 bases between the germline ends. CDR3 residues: CSVEAVRPGVYNEQFF. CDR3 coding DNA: TGCAGCGTTGAAGCGGTCCGGCCAGGCGTTTACAATGAGCAGTTCTTC.

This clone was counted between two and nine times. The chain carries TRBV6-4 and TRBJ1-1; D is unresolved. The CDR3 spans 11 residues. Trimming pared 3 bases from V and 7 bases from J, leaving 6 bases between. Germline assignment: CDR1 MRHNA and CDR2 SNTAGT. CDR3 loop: CASSERIEAFF. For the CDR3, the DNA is TGTGCCAGCAGTGAGAGGATTGAAGCTTTCTTT.